This TCR beta chain was documented in a study of cytotoxic CD8 clonotypes in ibrutinib-treated CLL. Sequencing was performed with immunoSEQ multiplex PCR; in TCRdb, only in-frame clones are kept and a portion is missing. Counted here are 40,000 or so clones, about 70% occurring once; the ten biggest clones make up roughly a tenth. Concerning this clone: The antigen remains undetermined.

This CDR3 contains 13 residues. V lost 3 bases to trimming and J lost 4 bases, with 9 bases between them. CDR1 and CDR2 (germline): SEHNR, FQNEAQ (reference sequence). Study-level points and caveats: Measured clonality at baseline was greater than in age-matched healthy donors and tracked with circulating CD8+ T-cell counts. Rare overall, public clonotypes shrank or held steady under therapy.

V is TRBV7-9 and J is TRBJ1-2; D is undetermined. This clonotype was obtained from a human donor with chronic lymphocytic leukemia. Sample: PBMCs, taken at disease progression, from a patient treated with ibrutinib. CDR3 nucleotides: TGTGCCAGCAGCTTCATCAGCCCCTATGGCTACACCTTC. It yields the protein CASSFISPYGYTF.